This T cell receptor (beta chain) comes out of a study of cytomegalovirus exposure and HLA in healthy donors. Vbeta (60) and Jbeta (13) primers were used in the PCR. Assay: immunoSEQ multiplex PCR; the TCRdb copy retains only in-frame clones and omits some. The table lists 70,000 to 80,000 clones, roughly four fifths of them singletons, with roughly 2% in the top ten. Germline V gives CDR1 MNHEY, CDR2 SMNVEV (reference sequence). V was cut by 9 bases and J by 8 bases, with 10 bases left in between. The CDR3 runs to 11 residues. Details on this clone: Its antigen is currently unknown.

The study, taken as a whole, reports: The authors enumerated over 150 TCR beta chains as linked to cytomegalovirus. While the bulk of TCR sequences proved rare, some public TCRs turned up in many donors. There were several of the most significant clusters that appeared linked to common viral pathogens in a later analysis.

The source material was PBMCs. The sequence came from a man aged 18 to 30 in good health and CMV-seronegative. The gene calls are TRBV27 and TRBJ2-2; D uncertain. The CDR3 nucleotides are TGTGCCAGTCTCTTCTCGGGGGAGCTGTTTTTT. Protein product: CASLFSGELFF.